Only a few counts were recorded for the clone carrying this T cell receptor (beta chain). Its antigen is currently unknown. This same CDR3 is encoded by further DNA sequences in the sample. This specimen comes from a study of cytomegalovirus exposure and HLA in healthy donors. Study observations and caveats: Reportedly, diagnosis of cytomegalovirus status by the classifier showed high specificity and sensitivity. Cytomegalovirus association was assigned to about 180 TCR beta chains. According to a later analysis, most TCR beta chains associated with CMV appeared HLA-restricted. Presence/absence analyses took donor sequencing depth as roughly uniform.

V gave up 6 bases and J gave up 5 bases; unmatched junction bases: 8. Germline CDR1 and CDR2: KGHSH and LQKENI. The length of the CDR3 is 15 residues. Vbeta (60) and Jbeta (13) primers were used in the PCR. Libraries were prepared by immunoSEQ multiplex PCR; TCRdb keeps only in-frame clonotypes and omits some of them. The table has about 160,000 clones, over 70% seen once; the top ten hold around 3.1%. The sequence came from a woman aged 45 to 65 in good health and CMV-seropositive. Sequences were obtained from PBMCs. The V gene is TRBV18, the J gene TRBJ2-5; 11 bases are shared with TRBD1. CDR3 loop: CASSPGTGGRETQYF. The CDR3 coding sequence is TGTGCCAGCTCGCCAGGGACAGGGGGACGGGAGACCCAGTACTTC.